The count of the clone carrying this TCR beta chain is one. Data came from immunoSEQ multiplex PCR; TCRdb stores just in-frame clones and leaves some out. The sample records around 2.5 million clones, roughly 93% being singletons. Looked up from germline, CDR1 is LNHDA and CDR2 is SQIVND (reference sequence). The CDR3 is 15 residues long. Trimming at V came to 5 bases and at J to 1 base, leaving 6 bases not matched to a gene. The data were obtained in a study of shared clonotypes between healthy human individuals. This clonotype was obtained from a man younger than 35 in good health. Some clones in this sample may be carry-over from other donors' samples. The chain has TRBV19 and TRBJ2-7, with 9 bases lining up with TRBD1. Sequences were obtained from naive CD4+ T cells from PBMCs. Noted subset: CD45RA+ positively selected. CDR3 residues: CASSRGTGRSYEQYF. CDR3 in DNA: TGTGCCAGTAGTCGCGGGACAGGGAGATCCTACGAGCAGTACTTC.